This TCR beta chain originates from a study of cytomegalovirus exposure and HLA in healthy donors. Overall study findings and caveats: Reportedly, cytomegalovirus status was diagnosed with high sensitivity and specificity. Under in vitro conditions, three CMV-associated chains were confirmed as specific for CMV antigens.

Trimming stripped 4 bases from V and 4 bases from J, with 10 bases between. CDR1 is SEHNR and CDR2 is FQNEAQ in the germline V gene (reference sequence). This CDR3 is built from 14 residues. The study drew the donors from its approximately 110-subject validation cohort, separate from the roughly 700-subject first cohort. Sequenced by immunoSEQ multiplex PCR; TCRdb stores in-frame clones only, minus some. The sample includes under 200,000 clones, 75% to 90% seen only once; the top ten take around 2.3%. This clone appeared once. Antigen: not known. The receptor was isolated from a woman aged 18-29 years in good health and CMV-seronegative. The sample consisted of PBMCs. The chain is built from TRBV7-9 and TRBJ1-4; D unresolved. This CDR3 reads CASSSGRGNEKLFF. For the CDR3, the DNA is TGTGCCAGCAGCTCAGGACGGGGTAATGAAAAACTGTTTTTT.